These 20 T cell receptor beta chains share one sample of origin, sequenced in a study of blood T cell repertoires in COVID-19. The protocol was immunoSEQ multiplex PCR, while the TCRdb copy is restricted to in-frame clones and leaves out a portion. Here the sample spans some 70,000 clones, approximately 86% being singletons. The sequenced material came from peripheral blood. These receptors all stem from a woman between 55 and 75 years old with acute or convalescent COVID-19.

This clone was seen only a few times. The chain is built from TRBV4-2 and TRBJ1-2, with 8 bases matching TRBD1. This CDR3 spans 15 amino acids. Trimming cost V 0 bases and J 7 bases; bases outside gene matches: 7. CDR1 is LGHNA and CDR2 is YNFKEQ in the germline V gene. CDR3 DNA: TGTGCCAGCAGCCAAGATTGGGCAGGGGGCAGTGGCTACACCTTC. Protein product: CASSQDWAGGSGYTF.

The rearrangement links TRBV19 to TRBJ2-2, with unresolved D. In germline, CDR1 is LNHDA, CDR2 SQIVND (reference sequence). The V gene lost 2 bases and the J gene lost 6 bases, with 7 bases spanning the gap. The CDR3 is 13 amino acids. CDR3 bases: TGTGCCAGTAGTATACAGATGCCCGGGGAGCTGTTTTTT. Its translation: CASSIQMPGELFF. Supplemented by reference TRBV19 and TRBJ2-2, the full variable domain reads DGGITQSPKYLFRKEGQNVTLSCEQNLNHDAMYWYRQDPGQGLRLIYYSQIVNDFQKGDIAEGYSVSREKKESFPLTVTSAQKNPTAFYLCASSIQMPGELFFGEGSRLTVL.

The chain is built from TRBV6-2 or TRBV6-3 and TRBJ2-1; 11 nucleotides match TRBD2. There are 17 residues in the CDR3. Unmatched junction bases numbered 12, after V lost 7 bases and J lost 4 bases. Germline CDR1 is MNHEY and CDR2 is SVGEGT. The chain's CDR3 is CASNPRGLAVKYNEQFF. CDR3 DNA: TGTGCCAGCAACCCCCGGGGACTAGCGGTCAAGTACAATGAGCAGTTCTTC.

V usage is TRBV19 and J usage is TRBJ1-5, with 7 bases lining up with TRBD1. With V trimmed by 5 bases and J by 1 base, 8 bases remained unmatched. CDR1 and CDR2 (germline): LNHDA, SQIVND (reference sequence). The CDR3 is 16 residues long. CDR3 in DNA: TGTGCCAGTAGTGTATACAGGGGCGGGAGCAATCAGCCCCAGCATTTT. The encoded protein is CASSVYRGGSNQPQHF.

V usage is TRBV6-5 and J usage is TRBJ1-1, with a possible D match to TRBD1 (5 bases). CDR3 length: 16 residues. Germline V gene sequence: CDR1 MNHEY, CDR2 SVGAGI. Trimming took off 4 bases at V and 5 bases at J, with 20 bases between the two ends. The CDR3 DNA is TGTGCCAGCAGTTTCGGGGGGATTGGTTTGAGGACTGAAGCTTTCTTT. Translating gives CASSFGGIGLRTEAFF.

This chain uses TRBV28 with TRBJ2-2; a weak D match, TRBD2 (6 bases). CDR1 and CDR2 from the germline V gene are MDHEN and SYDVKM. Trimming pared 8 bases from V and 8 bases from J, leaving 6 bases between. The CDR3 covers 10 residues. The CDR3 loop is CASGRGELFF. In DNA, the CDR3 is TGTGCCAGCGGGAGGGGGGAGCTGTTTTTT.

The V and J genes are TRBV19 and TRBJ2-1; 8 nucleotides align to TRBD2. Germline V lookup: CDR1 LNHDA, CDR2 SQIVND (reference sequence). There are 14 residues in the CDR3. V lost 3 bases and J lost 7; bases outside the gene matches: 5. CDR3 DNA: TGTGCCAGTAGTATCAGCGGGAGTTTGAATGAGCAGTTCTTC. It yields the protein CASSISGSLNEQFF.

The chain is built from TRBV29-1 and TRBJ2-7; D gene ambiguous. The CDR3 contains 12 residues. Germline V gene data show CDR1 as SQVTM and CDR2 as ANQGSEA. The V end lost 7 bases, the J end lost 0 bases, and 10 bases lay between the germline ends. This CDR3 reads CSALTGSYEQYF. DNA of the CDR3: TGCAGCGCTCTGACTGGCTCCTACGAGCAGTACTTC.

V is TRBV20-1 and J is TRBJ2-3; tentative D call: TRBD1 (6 bases). V lost 6 bases and J lost 10, with 14 bases in between. There are 11 residues in the CDR3. The germline CDR1 and CDR2 sequences are DFQATT and SNEGSKA (reference sequence). The CDR3 DNA reads TGCAGTGCCAGGAATCCAGGGGCGCAGTATTTT. Amino acids: CSARNPGAQYF.

The rearrangement links TRBV10-3 to TRBJ1-6, with 7 nucleotides matching TRBD1. The CDR3 spans 15 residues. CDR1 and CDR2 from the germline V gene are ENHRY and SYGVKD. The junction had 6 bases not matched to a gene; V was cut back by 2 bases and J by 8 bases. The chain's CDR3 is CAISEGGQDDSPLHF. The CDR3 coding sequence is TGTGCCATCAGTGAGGGAGGACAGGACGATTCACCCCTCCACTTT.

The chain uses TRBV7-9 and TRBJ2-7; the match to TRBD2 covers 11 bases. Germline lookup yields CDR1 SEHNR and CDR2 FQNEAQ (reference sequence). The CDR3 consists of 14 residues. V dropped 7 bases and J dropped 2; count of bases not matched to a gene: 4. DNA for the CDR3: TGTGCCAGCACCGGGACTAGCGGAACCTACGAGCAGTACTTC. This encodes CASTGTSGTYEQYF.

The chain uses TRBV11-2 and TRBJ2-7, with TRBD2 matching over 9 bases. CDR3 length: 16 residues. The trim removed 5 bases at V and 3 bases at J, leaving 11 bases unmatched. Germline CDR1 and CDR2: SGHAT and FQNNGV. CDR3 in amino acids: CASSPIGGRDYYEQYF. As DNA, the CDR3 is TGTGCCAGCAGCCCTATCGGCGGGAGGGACTACTACGAGCAGTACTTC.

The chain employs TRBV5-6 and TRBJ1-5; weak D call: TRBD1 (5 bases). This CDR3 contains 15 residues. Trimming cost V 1 base and J 5 bases, with 13 bases left between them. Germline-derived CDR1 and CDR2 are SGHDT and YYEEEE. In nucleotides, the CDR3 is TGTGCCAGCAGCTTGTTAGGCAGGGCCGATCAGCCCCAGCATTTT. Encoded protein: CASSLLGRADQPQHF. The whole variable domain, filled in from reference TRBV5-6 and TRBJ1-5, reads DAGVTQSPTHLIKTRGQQVTLRCSPKSGHDTVSWYQQALGQGPQFIFQYYEEEERQRGNFPDRFSGHQFPNYSSELNVNALLLGDSALYLCASSLLGRADQPQHFGDGTRLSIL.

V is TRBV19 and J is TRBJ1-2, with 7 positions matching TRBD1. Germline trimming cut 5 bases from V and 9 bases from J; bases unmatched to any gene: 15. CDR3 length: 15 amino acids. Germline-derived CDR1 and CDR2 are LNHDA and SQIVND (reference sequence). This CDR3 is CASSGTDRDRNRYTF. In DNA form, the CDR3 reads TGTGCCAGTAGTGGAACTGACAGGGACCGGAATCGCTACACCTTC. Full variable domain (remainder filled in from reference TRBV19 and TRBJ1-2): DGGITQSPKYLFRKEGQNVTLSCEQNLNHDAMYWYRQDPGQGLRLIYYSQIVNDFQKGDIAEGYSVSREKKESFPLTVTSAQKNPTAFYLCASSGTDRDRNRYTFGSGTRLTVV.

The chain is built from TRBV15 and TRBJ2-6; D not certain. V gave up 0 bases and J gave up 1 base, with 10 bases separating them. CDR3 length equals 17 residues. Germline V gene data show CDR1 as LNHNV and CDR2 as YYDKDF (reference sequence). The CDR3 DNA follows: TGTGCCACCAGCAGAGATTTAATCCAGTCTGGGGCCAACGTCCTGACTTTC. It translates to CATSRDLIQSGANVLTF.

This chain's CDR3 is CASSSTGASTEAFF. CDR3 in DNA: TGTGCCAGCAGTTCGACAGGGGCGTCCACTGAAGCTTTCTTT. This chain joins TRBV9 and TRBJ1-1; TRBD1 matches 8 bases. Germline CDR1 is SGDLS and CDR2 is YYNGEE. With 5 bases clipped from V and 4 bases from J, the junction kept 7 bases outside the gene matches. This CDR3 has 14 residues. The whole variable domain, filled in from reference TRBV9 and TRBJ1-1, reads DSGVTQTPKHLITATGQRVTLRCSPRSGDLSVYWYQQSLDQGLQFLIQYYNGEERAKGNILERFSAQQFPDLHSELNLSSLELGDSALYFCASSSTGASTEAFFGQGTRLTVV.

Only one count was recorded for this clone. The V and J genes are TRBV19 and TRBJ2-7; 7 bases are a match to TRBD2. The ends lost 3 bases at V and 0 bases at J; junction bases unmatched: 2. The CDR3 runs 14 residues. From germline, CDR1 is LNHDA and CDR2 SQIVND (reference sequence). The CDR3 coding sequence is TGTGCCAGTAGTATTGGCGGGAGCTCCTACGAGCAGTACTTC. Translated: CASSIGGSSYEQYF.

This sequence joins TRBV6-1 and TRBJ2-1; D remains ambiguous. V lost 2 bases and J 0 bases, leaving 11 bases between the germline ends. The CDR3 sequence is 16 residues long. Germline CDR1 and CDR2: MNHNS and SASEGT. The CDR3 spells CASSEYGYSSYNEQFF. The CDR3, as DNA: TGTGCCAGCAGTGAATATGGCTACAGCTCCTACAATGAGCAGTTCTTC.

J is TRBJ1-2 and V is TRBV4-1; 8 nucleotides line up with TRBD1. The trim removed 3 bases at V and 4 bases at J, leaving 4 bases unmatched. Germline-derived CDR1 and CDR2 are MGHRA and YSYEKL. CDR3 length equals 14 residues. CDR3 nucleotides: TGCGCCAGCAGCCACCCTGGACAGGGCTATGGCTACACCTTC. The encoded protein is CASSHPGQGYGYTF.

In this sample, this clone turned up a few times. The rearrangement joins TRBV27 to TRBJ1-1; D is possibly TRBD1 (6 bases). This CDR3 has 15 residues. Germline V CDR1 and CDR2: MNHEY, SMNVEV (reference sequence). The germline V and J ends were trimmed by 2 bases and 4 bases, with 14 bases remaining between them. CDR3 amino acids: CASSLDRGARTEAFF. For the CDR3, the DNA is TGTGCCAGCAGTTTAGATCGGGGGGCGCGCACTGAAGCTTTCTTT.